Sequencing of this T cell receptor (beta chain) was carried out in a study of blood T cell repertoires in COVID-19. TCRdb keeps only in-frame clones here, not all; method: immunoSEQ multiplex PCR. The table records about 130,000 clones, approximately 82% of them present only once. The germline V gene encodes CDR1 SGHVS and CDR2 FQNEAQ. The CDR3 runs 13 residues. Trimming removed 5 bases at V and 8 bases at J, with 16 bases between. The specimen was peripheral blood. The chain carries TRBV7-8 and TRBJ2-7; maybe TRBD1 (6 bases). The origin of this receptor is a man aged 35 to 55 with active or convalescent COVID-19. CDR3 sequence: CASSKKTGGKQYF. The CDR3 DNA sequence: TGTGCCAGCAGCAAAAAGACAGGTGGTAAGCAGTACTTC.